One sample yielded the 28 T cell receptor beta chains listed below, sequenced in a study of identical twins. TCRdb reprocessed the 5' RACE reads with MiXCR, giving one entry per CDR3 protein. The table records 310,000 or so distinct CDR3 sequences, 6.5% to 9.5% of them present only once. These records were also assigned to another study, of yellow fever vaccine responses in identical twins.

The sequenced sample was memory (CD45RO+) T cells sorted from blood. The source of these receptors is a woman aged 18-29 years in good health.

This sequence joins TRBV20-1 and TRBJ2-3, with TRBD2 matching over 8 bases. The CDR3 runs to 16 residues. Germline lookup yields CDR1 DFQATT and CDR2 SNEGSKA (reference sequence). V shed 5 bases and J 5 bases; nucleotides not matched to a gene: 15. CDR3 sequence reads: CSAGPAGVIFEDTQYF. CDR3 in DNA: TGCAGTGCTGGCCCAGCGGGAGTCATTTTTGAAGATACGCAGTATTTT.

This clonotype came up a few times. The V and J genes are TRBV24-1 and TRBJ2-1; 7 nucleotides align to TRBD1. The ends lost 0 bases at V and 0 bases at J; junction bases unmatched: 4. The CDR3 is 17 residues long. Germline V gives CDR1 KGHDR, CDR2 SFDVKD. The CDR3 DNA reads TGTGCCACCAGTGATTTGCTATCAGGGGGCTCCTACAATGAGCAGTTCTTC. It codes for CATSDLLSGGSYNEQFF.

The chain joins TRBV28 to TRBJ1-2; TRBD1 might be the D (5 bases). Trimming removed 3 bases from V and 8 bases from J, with 10 bases in between. Germline V CDR1 and CDR2: MDHEN, SYDVKM. This CDR3 region has 12 residues. The DNA for the CDR3 is TGTGCCAGCAGTTTCCGGGGACGAGGCTACACCTTC. This gives the protein CASSFRGRGYTF.

Many counts were recorded for this clonotype. V is TRBV19 and J is TRBJ1-5; D is uncertain. Between the trimmed V and J ends, which lost 5 bases and 1 base, there was a span of 12 bases. CDR3 length: 15 residues. Germline CDR1 reads LNHDA; CDR2 reads SQIVND (reference sequence). The DNA of the CDR3 is TGTGCCAGTAGTGCTGGGTCTCGGAGCAATCAGCCCCAGCATTTT. Encoded protein: CASSAGSRSNQPQHF.

This clonotype was seen more than once but under ten times. The chain recombines TRBV18 with TRBJ2-1; the match to TRBD2 covers 11 bases. V shed 2 bases, J shed 0 bases, and the junction held 12 bases outside the gene matches. CDR1 and CDR2 (germline): KGHSH, LQKENI. The CDR3 loop spans 20 amino acids. DNA for the CDR3: TGTGCCAGCTCACCATGGGGGGGGACTAGCGGACAAAGCTCCTACAATGAGCAGTTCTTC. This translates into CASSPWGGTSGQSSYNEQFF.

The rearrangement links TRBV5-6 to TRBJ2-6; the D is unclear. Looked up from germline, CDR1 is SGHDT and CDR2 is YYEEEE. Between the trimmed V and J ends, which lost 0 bases and 0 bases, there was a span of 7 bases. There are 16 residues in the CDR3. The CDR3 nucleotides read TGTGCCAGCAGCTTGGCTTCCTTCTCTGGGGCCAACGTCCTGACTTTC. Amino acid sequence: CASSLASFSGANVLTF.

This clonotype was detected a few times. This chain links TRBV20-1 with TRBJ2-1; 8 bases are shared with TRBD2. The germline gives CDR1 DFQATT, CDR2 SNEGSKA (reference sequence). Losses at the gene ends were 0 bases for V and 4 bases for J; bases not matched to a gene: 8. CDR3 length: 16 amino acids. In DNA form, the CDR3 reads TGCAGTGCTAGAGAACGGCGGGGGGCCCTATACAATGAGCAGTTCTTC. Translation: CSARERRGALYNEQFF.

This clonotype was counted between two and nine times. The chain links TRBV20-1 to TRBJ2-2; TRBD2 is a possible D gene (6 bases). The CDR3 has 15 residues. V was pared by 5 bases and J by 4 bases, with 17 bases between. Germline CDR1 is DFQATT and CDR2 is SNEGSKA (reference sequence). CDR3 sequence (DNA): TGCAGTGCTCACCGGGATAGCGGAATCACCGGGGAGCTGTTTTTT. Its translation is CSAHRDSGITGELFF.

In this sample, this clonotype turned up a few times. The chain employs TRBV5-1 and TRBJ2-1; D may match TRBD1 or TRBD2 (5 bases each). Germline loops: CDR1 SGHRS, CDR2 YFSETQ. This CDR3 has 22 residues. Between the trimmed V and J ends, which lost 0 bases and 0 bases, there was a span of 28 bases. The CDR3 nucleotides read TGCGCCAGCAGCTTGGGATTCGTACGGGGCGGTCCCGTCTTAAGCTCCTACAATGAGCAGTTCTTC. Translation: CASSLGFVRGGPVLSSYNEQFF.

In its sample, this clonotype was seen many times. The chain recombines TRBV12-3 or TRBV12-4 with TRBJ2-3; D not certain. There are 15 residues in the CDR3. V was cut by 4 bases and J by 1 base, with 12 bases left in between. CDR3 sequence (DNA): TGTGCCAGCAGTTCCGGTGACCGGGGCACAGATACGCAGTATTTT. This encodes CASSSGDRGTDTQYF.

This clonotype showed up just a few times. The CDR3 loop reads CASSQSMGGKISGANVLTF. The CDR3 coding sequence is TGTGCCAGCAGCCAGTCGATGGGGGGCAAAATCTCTGGGGCCAACGTCCTGACTTTC. The chain couples TRBV11-1 to TRBJ2-6, with D perhaps matching TRBD1 or TRBD2 (6 bases each). Germline V gene sequence: CDR1 SGHAT, CDR2 FQDESV (reference sequence). The V end lost 5 bases, the J end lost 0 bases, and 20 bases lay between the germline ends. CDR3 length: 19 residues. The variable domain in full, with the rest retrieved from reference TRBV11-1 and TRBJ2-6, is EAEVAQSPRYKITEKSQAVAFWCDPISGHATLYWYRQILGQGPELLVQFQDESVVDDSQLPKDRFSAERLKGVDSTLKIQPAELGDSAMYLCASSQSMGGKISGANVLTFGAGSRLTVL.

The V gene is TRBV9, the J gene TRBJ2-5, with a tentative D call TRBD2 (5 bases). CDR1 and CDR2 from the germline V gene are SGDLS and YYNGEE. V gave up 4 bases and J gave up 1 base, with 11 bases separating them. This CDR3 region has 14 residues. The CDR3 nucleotides read TGTGCCAGCAGCCCTCGACTATTCCAAGAGACCCAGTACTTC. It translates to CASSPRLFQETQYF. Using reference TRBV9 and TRBJ2-5 for the parts outside the CDR3, the full variable domain is DSGVTQTPKHLITATGQRVTLRCSPRSGDLSVYWYQQSLDQGLQFLIQYYNGEERAKGNILERFSAQQFPDLHSELNLSSLELGDSALYFCASSPRLFQETQYFGPGTRLLVL.

The chain links TRBV12-3 or TRBV12-4 to TRBJ2-5; D call uncertain. CDR3 length: 10 amino acids. The CDR3 sequence is CVDTTETQYF. CDR3 DNA: TGTGTTGATACCACTGAGACCCAGTACTTC.

The table lists this clonotype with many counts. The chain combines TRBV28 with TRBJ1-6; 9 bases map to TRBD1. There are 15 residues in the CDR3. Germline CDR1 is MDHEN and CDR2 is SYDVKM. V lost 6 bases to trimming and J lost 9 bases; unmatched junction nucleotides: 9. The CDR3 spells CASRTRDRAASPLHF. The DNA of the CDR3 is TGTGCCAGCAGGACACGGGACAGGGCGGCTTCACCCCTCCACTTT. Full variable domain (missing parts from reference TRBV28 and TRBJ1-6): DVKVTQSSRYLVKRTGEKVFLECVQDMDHENMFWYRQDPGLGLRLIYFSYDVKMKEKGDIPEGYSVSREKKERFSLILESASTNQTSMYLCASRTRDRAASPLHFGNGTRLTVT.

This clonotype occurred many times. The V call is TRBV6-1, the J call TRBJ2-1; TRBD1 is a possible D gene (6 bases). CDR1 and CDR2 from the germline V gene are MNHNS and SASEGT. The CDR3 extends over 15 amino acids. Between the trimmed V and J ends, which lost 1 base and 0 bases, there was a span of 7 bases. Written as DNA, the CDR3 is TGTGCCAGCAGTGAAGGAGGGGGCTCCTACAATGAGCAGTTCTTC. Translated: CASSEGGGSYNEQFF.

The chain is built from TRBV9 and TRBJ2-1, with 15 bases matching TRBD2. This CDR3 is 17 amino acids long. Germline lookup yields CDR1 SGDLS and CDR2 YYNGEE. The V and J ends lost 4 bases and 5 bases, in that order; junction bases with no gene match: 7. CDR3 in amino acids: CASSISGTSGRNNEQFF. The CDR3, as DNA: TGTGCCAGCAGCATTTCCGGGACTAGCGGGAGGAACAATGAGCAGTTCTTC.

The sample holds a few counts of this clonotype. V gene TRBV5-1 combines with J gene TRBJ1-1; TRBD1 aligns across 11 bases. This CDR3 contains 17 residues. Trimming took 2 bases from V and 5 from J; bases not matched to a gene: 11. Germline values: CDR1 SGHRS, CDR2 YFSETQ. The CDR3 sequence: CASSFSLSGTGGTEAFF. The CDR3 bases are TGCGCCAGCAGCTTTTCATTGTCGGGGACAGGGGGGACTGAAGCTTTCTTT. Combining the CDR3 with reference TRBV5-1 and TRBJ1-1 gives the whole variable domain KAGVTQTPRYLIKTRGQQVTLSCSPISGHRSVSWYQQTPGQGLQFLFEYFSETQRNKGNFPGRFSGRQFSNSRSEMNVSTLELGDSALYLCASSFSLSGTGGTEAFFGQGTRLTVV.

This clonotype was seen a handful of times. A read error may account for a junction end that differs from germline. CDR3 amino acids: CASSPGTTEKLFF. CDR3 sequence (DNA): TGTGCCAGCAGCCCCGGGACTACTGAAAAACTGTTTTTT. The chain combines TRBV7-9 with TRBJ1-4, with D possibly being TRBD1 (5 bases). CDR1 and CDR2 from the germline V gene are SEHNR and FQNEAQ (reference sequence). This CDR3 is built from 13 residues.

This chain joins TRBV14 and TRBJ2-5; possible D gene TRBD2, 5 bases. This CDR3 is built from 16 residues. From germline, CDR1 is SGHDN and CDR2 FVKESK. V lost 1 base to trimming and J lost 5 bases, with 17 bases between them. The CDR3 DNA follows: TGTGCCAGCAGCCAAGTAGCGACTGCAGGTATTGAGACCCAGTACTTC. Protein: CASSQVATAGIETQYF.

The gene calls are TRBV24-1 and TRBJ2-2; D unresolved. The CDR3 spans 14 residues. Germline assignment: CDR1 KGHDR and CDR2 SFDVKD. Trimming removed 0 bases at V and 6 bases at J, with 7 bases between. The CDR3 DNA is TGTGCCACCAGTGATTTGCCCTCATCCGGGGAGCTGTTTTTT. Amino acids: CATSDLPSSGELFF.

This clonotype was seen ten or more times. V is TRBV5-6 and J is TRBJ1-5; D may be TRBD1 (6 bases). Germline V gene sequence: CDR1 SGHDT, CDR2 YYEEEE. The CDR3 runs to 16 residues. V dropped 1 base and J dropped 1 base, with 12 bases sitting between them. The CDR3 DNA reads as TGTGCCAGCAGCTTGTTTGGGGGCAGAAGCAATCAGCCCCAGCATTTT. Amino acid sequence: CASSLFGGRSNQPQHF.

This sequence joins TRBV20-1 and TRBJ2-5; 10 nucleotides align to TRBD2. The ends lost 1 base at V and 3 bases at J; junction bases unmatched: 5. Germline CDR1 and CDR2: DFQATT and SNEGSKA (reference sequence). This CDR3 contains 15 residues. In DNA form, the CDR3 reads TGCAGTGCTAGAGGGACTAGCGGTTTGAAAGAGACCCAGTACTTC. This sequence encodes CSARGTSGLKETQYF.

Many counts were recorded for this clonotype. The V gene is TRBV20-1, the J gene TRBJ2-3; a weak D match, TRBD2 (6 bases). CDR1 is DFQATT and CDR2 is SNEGSKA in the germline V gene (reference sequence). Trimming left V 4 bases short and J 2 bases short, with 13 bases between. The CDR3 has 14 residues. The CDR3 DNA is TGCAGTGCTATGGGAAGCGGGTCCACAGATACGCAGTATTTT. Translation: CSAMGSGSTDTQYF.

About this clonotype: A much larger clone is a single base away; this may be a read error. The genes are TRBV7-2 and TRBJ2-4; weak D call: TRBD1 (5 bases). Germline-derived CDR1 and CDR2 are SGHTA and FQGNSA. This CDR3 spans 15 amino acids. This CDR3 is CASSLSAGAKNVQYF. For the CDR3, the DNA is TGTGCCAGCAGCTTATCCGCTGGGGCCAAAAACGTTCAGTACTTC.

This clonotype was seen more than once but under ten times. The rearrangement uses TRBV5-5 and TRBJ2-1, with 8 nucleotides matching TRBD2. The CDR3 has 18 amino acids. Germline CDR1 SGHKS, CDR2 YYEKEE (reference sequence). J gave up 3 bases and V 0 bases, and 11 bases lay outside the gene matches. CDR3 region: CASSLAWLATSVYNEQFF. DNA of the CDR3: TGTGCCAGCAGCTTGGCTTGGTTGGCGACTAGCGTCTACAATGAGCAGTTCTTC. Using reference TRBV5-5 and TRBJ2-1 for the parts outside the CDR3, the full variable domain is DAGVTQSPTHLIKTRGQQVTLRCSPISGHKSVSWYQQVLGQGPQFIFQYYEKEERGRGNFPDRFSARQFPNYSSELNVNALLLGDSALYLCASSLAWLATSVYNEQFFGPGTRLTVL.

This chain links TRBV2 with TRBJ1-2; D call uncertain. Trimming cost V 7 bases and J 6 bases, with 18 bases left between them. Germline CDR1 and CDR2: SNHLY and FYNNEI. The length of the CDR3 is 14 residues. The CDR3, as DNA: TGTGCCAGCAACACAGCGACCCTTTTGAATGGCTACACCTTC. Translating gives CASNTATLLNGYTF.

The chain couples TRBV11-1 to TRBJ2-2, with 9 bases that match TRBD1. Trimming cost V 4 bases and J 4 bases; bases outside gene matches: 13. The CDR3 has 18 residues. Germline CDR1 reads SGHAT; CDR2 reads FQDESV (reference sequence). CDR3 protein: CASSSTNRGLYGTGELFF. In nucleotides, the CDR3 is TGTGCCAGCAGCTCAACAAACAGGGGGCTGTACGGCACCGGGGAGCTGTTTTTT.

V is TRBV18 and J is TRBJ2-7, with D possibly matching TRBD2 (6 bases). CDR1 and CDR2 (germline): KGHSH, LQKENI. The CDR3 totals 14 residues. Trimming removed 5 bases at V and 1 base at J, with 12 bases between. The CDR3 DNA sequence: TGTGCCAGCTCAGTAGGACTAACTTCCTACGAGCAGTACTTC. This encodes CASSVGLTSYEQYF.